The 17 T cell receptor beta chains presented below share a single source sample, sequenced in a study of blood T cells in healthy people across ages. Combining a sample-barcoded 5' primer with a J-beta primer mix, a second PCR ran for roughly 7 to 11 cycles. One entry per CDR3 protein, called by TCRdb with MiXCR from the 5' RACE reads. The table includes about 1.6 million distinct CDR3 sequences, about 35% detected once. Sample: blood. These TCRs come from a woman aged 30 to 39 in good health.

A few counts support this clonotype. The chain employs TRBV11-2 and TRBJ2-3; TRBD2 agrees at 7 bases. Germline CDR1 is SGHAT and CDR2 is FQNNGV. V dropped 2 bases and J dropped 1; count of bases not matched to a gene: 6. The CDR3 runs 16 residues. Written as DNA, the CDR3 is TGTGCCAGCAGCTTAACCGTTCGGGGGGGCACAGATACGCAGTATTTT. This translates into CASSLTVRGGTDTQYF.

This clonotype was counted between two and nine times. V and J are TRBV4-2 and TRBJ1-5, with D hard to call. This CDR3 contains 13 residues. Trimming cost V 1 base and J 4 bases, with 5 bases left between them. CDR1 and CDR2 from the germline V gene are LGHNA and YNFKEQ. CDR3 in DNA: TGTGCCAGCAGCCAAGCACAGAATCAGCCCCAGCATTTT. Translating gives CASSQAQNQPQHF.

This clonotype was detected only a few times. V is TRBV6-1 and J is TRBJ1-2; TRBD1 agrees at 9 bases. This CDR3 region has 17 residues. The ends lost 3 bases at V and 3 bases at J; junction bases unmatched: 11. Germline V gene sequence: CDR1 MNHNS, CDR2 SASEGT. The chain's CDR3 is CASSDAGTGRGDYGYTF. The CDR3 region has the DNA TGTGCCAGCAGTGACGCCGGGACAGGGAGAGGGGACTATGGCTACACCTTC.

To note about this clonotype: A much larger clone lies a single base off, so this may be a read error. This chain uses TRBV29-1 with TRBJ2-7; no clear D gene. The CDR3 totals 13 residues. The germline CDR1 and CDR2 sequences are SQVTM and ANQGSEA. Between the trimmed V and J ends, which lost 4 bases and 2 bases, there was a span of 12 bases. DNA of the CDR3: TGCAGCGTTGGTGGTGGAGTTGCCTACGAGCAGTACTTC. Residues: CSVGGGVAYEQYF.

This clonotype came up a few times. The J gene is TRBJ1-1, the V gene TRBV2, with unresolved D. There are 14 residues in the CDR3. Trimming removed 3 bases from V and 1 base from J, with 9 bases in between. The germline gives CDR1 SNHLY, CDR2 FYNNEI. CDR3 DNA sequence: TGTGCCAGCAGTGAGTTTGAGGGGAACACTGAAGCTTTCTTT. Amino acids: CASSEFEGNTEAFF.

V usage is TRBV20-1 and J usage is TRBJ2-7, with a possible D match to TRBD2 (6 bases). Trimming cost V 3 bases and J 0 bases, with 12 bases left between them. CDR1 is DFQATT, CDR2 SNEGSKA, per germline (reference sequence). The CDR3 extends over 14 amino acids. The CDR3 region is CSARPQRASYEQYF. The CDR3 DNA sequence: TGCAGTGCTAGGCCGCAGCGGGCCTCCTACGAGCAGTACTTC.

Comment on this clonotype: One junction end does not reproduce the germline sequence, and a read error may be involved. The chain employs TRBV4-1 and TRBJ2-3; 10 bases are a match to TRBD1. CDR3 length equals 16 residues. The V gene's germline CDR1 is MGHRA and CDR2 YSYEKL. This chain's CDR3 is CASRRSGTGETDTQYF. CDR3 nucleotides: TGCGCGAGCAGAAGATCAGGGACAGGGGAAACAGATACGCAGTATTTT.

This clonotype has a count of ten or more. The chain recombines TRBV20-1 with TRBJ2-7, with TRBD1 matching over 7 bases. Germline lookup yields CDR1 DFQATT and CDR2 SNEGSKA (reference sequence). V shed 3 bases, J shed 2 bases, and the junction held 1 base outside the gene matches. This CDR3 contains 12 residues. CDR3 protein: CSASTGAYEQYF. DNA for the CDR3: TGCAGTGCTAGTACAGGGGCCTACGAGCAGTACTTC.

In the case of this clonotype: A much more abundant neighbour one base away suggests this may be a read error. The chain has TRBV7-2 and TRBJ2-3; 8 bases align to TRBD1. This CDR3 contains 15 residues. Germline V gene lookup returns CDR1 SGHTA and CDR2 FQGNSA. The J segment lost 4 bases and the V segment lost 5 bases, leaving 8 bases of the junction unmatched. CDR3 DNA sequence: TGTGCCAGCAGCACCACAGGGGGTCACGCAGATACGCAGTATTTT. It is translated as CASSTTGGHADTQYF.

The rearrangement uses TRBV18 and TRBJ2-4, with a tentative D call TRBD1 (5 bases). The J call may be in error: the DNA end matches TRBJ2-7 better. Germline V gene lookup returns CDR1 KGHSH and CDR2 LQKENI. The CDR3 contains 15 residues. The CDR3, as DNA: TGTGCCAGCTCACCTGGTTCAGGGCGCCTCTACGAGCAGTACTTC. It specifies CASSPGSGRLYEQYF.

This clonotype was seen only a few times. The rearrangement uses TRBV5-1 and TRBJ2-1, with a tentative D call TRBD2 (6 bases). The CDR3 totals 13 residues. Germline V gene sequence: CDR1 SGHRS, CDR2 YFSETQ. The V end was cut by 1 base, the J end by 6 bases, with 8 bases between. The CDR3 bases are TGCGCCAGCAGCTTGAATAGCGGCAATGAGCAGTTCTTC. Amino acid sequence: CASSLNSGNEQFF.

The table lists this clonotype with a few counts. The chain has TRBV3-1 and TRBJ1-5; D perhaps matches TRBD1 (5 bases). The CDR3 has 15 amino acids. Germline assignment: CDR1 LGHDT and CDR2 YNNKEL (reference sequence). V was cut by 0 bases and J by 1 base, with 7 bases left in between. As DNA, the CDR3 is TGTGCCAGCAGCCAAGATTGGGGCAGCAATCAGCCCCAGCATTTT. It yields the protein CASSQDWGSNQPQHF.

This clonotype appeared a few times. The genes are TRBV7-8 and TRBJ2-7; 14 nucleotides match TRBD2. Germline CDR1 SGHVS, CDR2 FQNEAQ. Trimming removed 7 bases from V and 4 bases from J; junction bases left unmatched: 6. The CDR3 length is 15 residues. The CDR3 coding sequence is TGTGCCAGCACTCCAGGACTAGCGGGAGGATACGAGCAGTACTTC. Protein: CASTPGLAGGYEQYF. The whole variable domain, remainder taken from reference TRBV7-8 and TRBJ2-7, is GAGVSQSPRYKVAKRGQDVALRCDPISGHVSLFWYQQALGQGPEFLTYFQNEAQLDKSGLPSDRFFAERPEGSVSTLKIQRTQQEDSAVYLCASTPGLAGGYEQYFGPGTRLTVT.

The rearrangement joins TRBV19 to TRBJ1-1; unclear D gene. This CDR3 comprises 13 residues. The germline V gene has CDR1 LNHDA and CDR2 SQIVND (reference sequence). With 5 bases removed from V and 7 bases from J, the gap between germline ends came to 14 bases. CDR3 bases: TGTGCCAGTAGTGCGACAAAGGCGAATGAAGCTTTCTTT. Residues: CASSATKANEAFF.

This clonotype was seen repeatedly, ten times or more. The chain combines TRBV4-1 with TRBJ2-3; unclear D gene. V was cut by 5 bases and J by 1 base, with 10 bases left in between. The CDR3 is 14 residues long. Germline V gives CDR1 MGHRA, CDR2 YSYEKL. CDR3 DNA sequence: TGCGCCAGCAGCGGCGACGACCGCACAGATACGCAGTATTTT. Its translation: CASSGDDRTDTQYF.

Here the CDR3 reads CATSDPNIEQFF. As DNA, the CDR3 is TGTGCCACCAGTGACCCAAACATTGAGCAGTTCTTC. This chain uses TRBV24-1 with TRBJ2-1; D unclear. V lost 4 bases to trimming and J lost 9 bases, with 9 bases between them. The germline gives CDR1 KGHDR, CDR2 SFDVKD. The CDR3 has 12 amino acids.

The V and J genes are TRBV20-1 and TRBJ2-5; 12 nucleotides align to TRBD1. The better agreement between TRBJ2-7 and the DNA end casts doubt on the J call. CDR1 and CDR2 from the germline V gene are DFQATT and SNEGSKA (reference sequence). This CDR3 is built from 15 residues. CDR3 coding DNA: TGCAGTGCGAGTCCCGGGACAGGGGGCGGCTACGAGCAGTACTTC. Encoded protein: CSASPGTGGGYEQYF.